The rows below give T cell receptor beta chains drawn from one sample of a study of blood T cell repertoires in COVID-19. The table came from immunoSEQ multiplex PCR; TCRdb's copy has only in-frame clones and leaves some out. The data contain 70,000 or so clones, under 95% of them seen just once; the ten biggest clones take up 7.5% to 9.5%. The sample consisted of peripheral blood. These receptors originate from a human donor in a cohort sampled during active COVID-19. Each CDR3 is given with its conserved first and last residue. A D gene is named only where the DNA matches it firmly.

TRBJ1-2,TRBV28,NA,CASSTAAGGGTRYGYTF,TGTGCCAGCAGCACTGCAGCCGGTGGAGGGACCCGTTATGGCTACACCTTC
TRBJ2-7,TRBV9,TRBD1,CASSSGTGASSYEQYF,TGTGCCAGCAGCTCCGGGACAGGGGCCAGCTCCTACGAGCAGTACTTC
TRBJ1-5,TRBV7-8,TRBD1,CASSPWEDRGQPQHF,TGTGCCAGCAGCCCTTGGGAGGACAGGGGTCAGCCCCAGCATTTT
TRBJ1-2,TRBV7-6,NA,CASSLNGRDGYTF,TGTGCCAGCAGCTTGAACGGGAGAGATGGCTACACCTTC
TRBJ2-1,TRBV28,TRBD2,CASSLAGGSYNEQFF,TGTGCCAGCAGCCTAGCGGGGGGGTCCTACAATGAGCAGTTCTTC
TRBJ2-7,TRBV4-1,NA,CASSQLPGLTYEQYF,TGCGCCAGCAGCCAATTACCGGGACTTACCTACGAGCAGTACTTC
TRBJ1-1,TRBV29-1,TRBD1,CSVGTAGQGATEAFF,TGCAGCGTTGGTACCGCTGGTCAGGGGGCAACTGAAGCTTTCTTT
TRBJ2-7,TRBV5-6,NA,CASSYADSYEQYF,TGTGCCAGCAGCTACGCCGACAGCTACGAGCAGTACTTC
TRBJ1-2,TRBV19,NA,CASSIGLFYGYTF,TGTGCCAGTAGTATAGGGCTCTTCTATGGCTACACCTTC
TRBJ2-7,TRBV5-1,TRBD1,CASSWTGAYEQYF,TGCGCCAGCAGCTGGACAGGGGCCTACGAGCAGTACTTC
TRBJ2-5,TRBV3-1/TRBV3-2,TRBD2,CASSQGPGLGKETQYF,TGTGCCAGCAGCCAAGGGCCGGGACTAGGGAAAGAGACCCAGTACTTC
TRBJ2-1,TRBV7-7,NA,CASSLVQGGYNEQFF,TGTGCCAGCAGCTTAGTACAGGGCGGCTACAATGAGCAGTTCTTC
TRBJ1-2,TRBV5-6,TRBD1,CASQQGEGQIYGYTF,TGTGCCAGCCAACAAGGAGAGGGACAGATCTATGGCTACACCTTC
TRBJ1-2,TRBV10-3,NA,CAISESRENYGYTF,TGTGCCATCAGTGAGTCGAGAGAGAACTATGGCTACACCTTC
TRBJ2-7,TRBV29-1,TRBD1,CSVGDRSSYEQYF,TGCAGCGTTGGGGACAGGAGTTCCTACGAGCAGTACTTC
TRBJ1-1,TRBV7-9,NA,CASSWGLPLNTEAFF,TGTGCCAGCAGCTGGGGACTCCCGCTGAACACTGAAGCTTTCTTT
TRBJ1-2,TRBV6-2/TRBV6-3,NA,CASSYWDNKRDGYTF,TGTGCCAGCAGTTATTGGGACAACAAAAGGGATGGCTACACCTTC
TRBJ1-2,TRBV11-2,NA,CASSLAKDSTHYGYTF,TGTGCCAGCAGCTTGGCTAAGGACTCGACCCACTATGGCTACACCTTC
TRBJ1-2,TRBV3-1/TRBV3-2,TRBD1,CASSQETGTGGPPSYGYTF,TGTGCCAGCAGCCAAGAAACAGGGACAGGAGGCCCTCCTTCCTATGGCTACACCTTC
TRBJ1-2,TRBV24-1,TRBD1,CATSDYRGLDGYTF,TGTGCCACCAGTGATTACAGGGGCCTTGATGGCTACACCTTC
TRBJ2-1,TRBV4-2,NA,CASSQAQGGNNEQFF,TGTGCCAGCAGCCAAGCCCAGGGTGGAAACAATGAGCAGTTCTTC
TRBJ1-2,TRBV12-2,NA,CASRCAGRYGYTF,TGTGCAAGTCGCTGCGCAGGGCGCTATGGCTACACCTTC
TRBJ2-7,TRBV5-5,NA,CASSQGPSYEQYF,TGTGCCAGCAGCCAGGGCCCCTCCTACGAGCAGTACTTC